This entry lists 20 T cell receptor beta chains sequenced from one sample in a study of T cells in Graves' hyperthyroidism and ophthalmopathy. RNA transcripts were the template for amplifying TCR beta CDR3 regions. Carried out on the TCR CDR3, a first-round RT-PCR used the HTBI primer set. TCRdb recomputed calls from the multiplex PCR reads with MiXCR, one row per CDR3 protein. The sample holds more than 350,000 distinct CDR3 sequences; 17% are singletons and the top ten take roughly 35%. The sequenced material came from blood. The source is a woman between 25 and 40 years old with Graves' hyperthyroidism that later progressed to Graves' ophthalmopathy.

The chain joins TRBV9 to TRBJ1-6, with D tentatively TRBD1 (5 bases). The CDR3 contains 14 residues. Germline loops: CDR1 SGDLS, CDR2 YYNGEE. With 2 bases removed from V and 6 bases from J, the gap between germline ends came to 9 bases. CDR3 in DNA: TGTGCCAGCAGCGTTACAGGAGCTAATTCACCCCTCCACTTT. Translation: CASSVTGANSPLHF.

This CDR3 reads CASSVGGRLDTEAFF. The DNA of the CDR3 is TGTGCCAGCAGCGTAGGAGGTAGACTAGACACTGAAGCTTTCTTT. The chain combines TRBV9 with TRBJ1-1; D gene uncertain. Trimming removed 0 bases from V and 3 bases from J, with 12 bases in between. Germline V gives CDR1 SGDLS, CDR2 YYNGEE. There are 15 residues in the CDR3.

This clonotype was observed a few times. The chain uses TRBV7-2 and TRBJ2-1; 7 nucleotides match TRBD1. Losses at the gene ends were 1 base for V and 1 base for J; bases not matched to a gene: 10. Germline loops: CDR1 SGHTA, CDR2 FQGNSA. The CDR3 loop spans 18 amino acids. CDR3 amino acids: CASSLVPGGMVSYNEQFF. For the CDR3, the DNA is TGTGCCAGCAGCTTAGTCCCAGGGGGAATGGTGTCCTACAATGAGCAGTTCTTC. Full variable domain (rest looked up from reference TRBV7-2 and TRBJ2-1): GAGVSQSPSNKVTEKGKDVELRCDPISGHTALYWYRQSLGQGLEFLIYFQGNSAPDKSGLPSDRFSAERTGGSVSTLTIQRTQQEDSAVYLCASSLVPGGMVSYNEQFFGPGTRLTVL.

This clonotype was counted many times. The chain couples TRBV27 to TRBJ2-1; D is unclear. V gave up 0 bases and J gave up 7 bases, with 7 bases separating them. The CDR3 is 13 amino acids. The germline V gene has CDR1 MNHEY and CDR2 SMNVEV (reference sequence). CDR3 in DNA: TGTGCCAGCAGTTTATCAATGGAAAATGAGCAGTTCTTC. This codes for CASSLSMENEQFF.

This clonotype has ten or more counts. The V and J genes are TRBV6-2 or TRBV6-3 and TRBJ2-2; TRBD1 matches at 7 bases. The germline CDR1 and CDR2 sequences are MNHEY and SVGEGT. Trimming cost V 5 bases and J 5 bases; bases outside gene matches: 11. This CDR3 spans 16 amino acids. The CDR3 region has the DNA TGTGCCAGCAGTAACGACAGGGTTCTAGGGACCGGGGAGCTGTTTTTT. This gives the protein CASSNDRVLGTGELFF.

This clonotype was counted ten times or more. The chain joins TRBV5-8 to TRBJ1-2; no clear D gene. V gave up 0 bases and J gave up 3 bases, with 9 bases separating them. The germline V gene encodes CDR1 SGHTS and CDR2 YDEGEE. The CDR3 sequence is 14 residues long. The CDR3 region is CASSLVADDYGYTF. CDR3 nucleotides: TGTGCCAGCAGCTTGGTGGCGGATGACTATGGCTACACCTTC.

The J gene is TRBJ2-5, the V gene TRBV28; 9 bases are shared with TRBD2. The CDR3 is 17 residues long. Unmatched junction bases numbered 12, after V lost 5 bases and J lost 2 bases. The germline CDR1 and CDR2 sequences are MDHEN and SYDVKM. The chain's CDR3 is CASSVRRGLAQQETQYF. The DNA for the CDR3 is TGTGCCAGCAGTGTTCGCCGCGGACTAGCGCAGCAAGAGACCCAGTACTTC. Based on the CDR3 plus reference TRBV28 and TRBJ2-5, the full variable domain is DVKVTQSSRYLVKRTGEKVFLECVQDMDHENMFWYRQDPGLGLRLIYFSYDVKMKEKGDIPEGYSVSREKKERFSLILESASTNQTSMYLCASSVRRGLAQQETQYFGPGTRLLVL.

This clonotype has at least ten counts. This chain joins TRBV5-1 and TRBJ2-1; D is possibly TRBD2 (6 bases). Germline CDR1 SGHRS, CDR2 YFSETQ. The germline V and J ends were trimmed by 3 bases and 5 bases, with 24 bases remaining between them. The CDR3 spans 18 residues. The CDR3 coding sequence is TGCGCCAGCAGCTACCTATTAGGGGCTGGCGGGAAAGACAATGAGCAGTTCTTC. Amino acid sequence: CASSYLLGAGGKDNEQFF.

As for this clonotype: Just one base apart from a much larger clone, this may be a read error. The rearrangement uses TRBV18 and TRBJ2-1; D gene unclear. The CDR3 sequence is 12 residues long. Germline V CDR1 and CDR2: KGHSH, LQKENI. V lost 3 bases to trimming and J lost 5 bases, with 5 bases between them. Written as DNA, the CDR3 is TGTGCCAGCTCACCCAGGAACAATGAGCAGTTCTTC. Translation: CASSPRNNEQFF.

On this clonotype itself: The junction and the germline gene differ at one end; a read error may be behind it. V gene TRBV11-2 combines with J gene TRBJ1-1, with D perhaps TRBD1 (5 bases). This CDR3 has 13 amino acids. Germline V lookup: CDR1 SGHAT, CDR2 FQNNGV. The CDR3 loop reads CAGSWDENTEAFF. The CDR3 bases are TGTGCCGGCAGCTGGGACGAGAACACTGAAGCTTTCTTT.

This clonotype was recorded at least ten times. V usage is TRBV27 and J usage is TRBJ2-7; perhaps TRBD1 as D (5 bases). Trimming took 0 bases from V and 2 from J, leaving 20 bases between them. The germline gives CDR1 MNHEY, CDR2 SMNVEV (reference sequence). The CDR3 totals 18 residues. The CDR3 loop is CASSLSTKWGEGAYEQYF. The CDR3 DNA reads as TGTGCCAGCAGTTTATCGACCAAGTGGGGCGAAGGTGCCTACGAGCAGTACTTC.

This clonotype was seen many times. The chain couples TRBV12-5 to TRBJ1-2; no clear D gene. The CDR3 has 15 residues. V gave up 1 base and J gave up 0 bases, with 9 bases separating them. Germline V CDR1 and CDR2: LGHNT, FRNRAP. The CDR3 region is CASGLARSPNYGYTF. For the CDR3, the DNA is TGTGCTAGTGGTTTGGCCAGGAGTCCTAACTATGGCTACACCTTC.

V usage is TRBV6-1 and J usage is TRBJ1-5; D is undetermined. The CDR3 totals 16 residues. Germline CDR1 reads MNHNS; CDR2 reads SASEGT. V was shortened by 7 bases and J by 0 bases, with 16 bases between the two germline ends. CDR3 nucleotide sequence: TGTGCCAGCACCTCCCGGGGAGGGTATAGCAATCAGCCCCAGCATTTT. It codes for CASTSRGGYSNQPQHF.

This clonotype was counted ten times or more. This chain uses TRBV29-1 with TRBJ1-1; D is possibly TRBD1 (5 bases). The germline V and J ends were trimmed by 4 bases and 7 bases, with 10 bases remaining between them. The length of the CDR3 is 11 residues. Germline V gene lookup returns CDR1 SQVTM and CDR2 ANQGSEA. As DNA, the CDR3 is TGCAGCGTTGCCGCGGGGGGTGAAGCTTTCTTT. It is translated as CSVAAGGEAFF.

This clonotype was counted many times. This chain uses TRBV3-1 with TRBJ1-1, with a possible D match to TRBD1 (5 bases). Germline V gene lookup returns CDR1 LGHDT and CDR2 YNNKEL (reference sequence). The CDR3 is 15 amino acids. Trimming removed 1 base from V and 0 bases from J, with 9 bases in between. CDR3 sequence (DNA): TGTGCCAGCAGCCAAGGGACAATAATGAACACTGAAGCTTTCTTT. It codes for CASSQGTIMNTEAFF.

This clonotype has a handful of counts. As DNA, the CDR3 is TGTGCCAGCAGCACGACACGACAGGGGAGAAGTGAAAAACTGTTTTTT. This encodes CASSTTRQGRSEKLFF. V gene TRBV7-2 combines with J gene TRBJ1-4; 8 positions match TRBD1. The germline V gene has CDR1 SGHTA and CDR2 FQGNSA. V was pared by 5 bases and J by 7 bases, with 12 bases of the junction left unmatched. This CDR3 region has 16 residues.

There are many counts of this clonotype. The rearrangement joins TRBV29-1 to TRBJ1-1, with 7 bases aligning to TRBD1. With V trimmed by 4 bases and J by 2 bases, 4 bases remained unmatched. This CDR3 comprises 13 residues. Per the germline V gene, CDR1 is SQVTM and CDR2 is ANQGSEA. The CDR3 loop reads CSVVLGGNTEAFF. As DNA, the CDR3 is TGCAGCGTTGTCTTAGGGGGCAACACTGAAGCTTTCTTT.

As for this clonotype: One end of the junction varies from germline; a read error may be responsible. The V gene is TRBV5-1, the J gene TRBJ1-5; D is possibly TRBD1 (5 bases). This CDR3 is 15 amino acids long. Germline lookup yields CDR1 SGHRS and CDR2 YFSETQ. The CDR3: CAGSLARGPYQPQHF. CDR3 bases: TGCGCCGGCAGCTTGGCCCGGGGACCATATCAGCCCCAGCATTTT.

A few counts support this clonotype. The rearrangement links TRBV29-1 to TRBJ1-1, with 7 bases identical to TRBD1. Germline V gene data show CDR1 as SQVTM and CDR2 as ANQGSEA. The CDR3 is made up of 14 amino acids. Trimming cost V 6 bases and J 2 bases; bases outside gene matches: 9. DNA for the CDR3: TGCAGCGTGGCCGGGACAGCGATAAACACTGAAGCTTTCTTT. Translated: CSVAGTAINTEAFF.

Note on this clonotype: A read error may explain this, as a much larger clone is one base away. The J gene is TRBJ1-5, the V gene TRBV5-5, with TRBD1 matching over 8 bases. Germline CDR1 reads SGHKS; CDR2 reads YYEKEE (reference sequence). The J segment lost 3 bases and the V segment lost 4 bases, leaving 9 bases of the junction unmatched. The CDR3 is 16 residues long. The CDR3 DNA follows: TGTGCCAGCAGCCTCTGGACAGGGTTAGTCAATCAGCCCCAGCATTTT. Amino acids: CASSLWTGLVNQPQHF.